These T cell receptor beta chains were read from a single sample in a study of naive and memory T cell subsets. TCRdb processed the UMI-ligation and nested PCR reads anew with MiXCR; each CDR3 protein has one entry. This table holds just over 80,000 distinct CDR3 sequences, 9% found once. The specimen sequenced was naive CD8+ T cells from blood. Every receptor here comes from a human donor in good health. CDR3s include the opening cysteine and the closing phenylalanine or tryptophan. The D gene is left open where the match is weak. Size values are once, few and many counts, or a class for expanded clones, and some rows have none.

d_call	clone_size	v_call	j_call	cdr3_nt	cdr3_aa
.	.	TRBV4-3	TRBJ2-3	TGCGCCAGCAGCCAAGAGAGGGTGAGAACAGATACGCAGTATTTT	CASSQERVRTDTQYF
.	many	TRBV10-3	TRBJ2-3	TGTGCCATCTCGGGGGAGCGGAGAACTAGCACAGATACGCAGTATTTT	CAISGERRTSTDTQYF
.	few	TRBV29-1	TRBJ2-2	TGCAGCGGACGAATGAGCGGGGAGCTGTTTTTT	CSGRMSGELFF
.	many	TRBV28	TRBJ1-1	TGTGCCAGCAGCTTGGGGCATTACACTGAAGCTTTCTTT	CASSLGHYTEAFF
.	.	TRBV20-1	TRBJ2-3	TGCAGTGCTAGAGTGCCTAGCGTACGCACAGATACGCAGTATTTT	CSARVPSVRTDTQYF
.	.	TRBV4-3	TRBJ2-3	TGCGCCAGCAGCCAAGGCCCGGGGGAGAAATTCACAGATACGCAGTATTTT	CASSQGPGEKFTDTQYF
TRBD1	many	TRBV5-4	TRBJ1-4	TGTGCCAGCAGCTCCCAGGGGGCGCATGCAGAAAAACTGTTTTTT	CASSSQGAHAEKLFF
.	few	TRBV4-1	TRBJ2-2	TGCGCCAGCAGCCAGATACTAGCCCCCGGGGAGCTGTTTTTT	CASSQILAPGELFF
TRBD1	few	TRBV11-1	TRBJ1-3	TGTGCCAGCAGCCTTAGGAAGACAGGGAAAAAAGTGGACCCTTCAGGAAACACCATATATTTT	CASSLRKTGKKVDPSGNTIYF
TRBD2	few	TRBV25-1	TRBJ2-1	TGTGCCAGCAGTGACCCCGGGACTAGTCCGTACAATGAGCAGTTCTTC	CASSDPGTSPYNEQFF
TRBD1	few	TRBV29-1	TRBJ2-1	TGCAGCGCCGTGGACAGGGGTTCCTACAATGAGCAGTTCTTC	CSAVDRGSYNEQFF
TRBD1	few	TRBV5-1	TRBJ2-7	TGCGCCAGCAGCTTGGGGGACAGGGGAAACTCCTACGAGCAGTACTTC	CASSLGDRGNSYEQYF
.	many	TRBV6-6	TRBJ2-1	TGTGCCAGCAGTTACATCCTAAGGGACAATGAGCAGTTCTTC	CASSYILRDNEQFF
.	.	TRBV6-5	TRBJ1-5	TGTGCCAGCGGGGGGGGGAGCAATCAGCCCCAGCATTTT	CASGGGSNQPQHF
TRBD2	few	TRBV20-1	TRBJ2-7	TGCAGGCCCCTGGCGGGAGGGACCGAGCAGTACTTC	CRPLAGGTEQYF
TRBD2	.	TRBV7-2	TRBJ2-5	TGTGCCAGCAGATCCGGGACTAGCGGCCCGGGGACCCAGTACTTC	CASRSGTSGPGTQYF
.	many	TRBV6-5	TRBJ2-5	TGTGCCAGCAGTTATGGGCCGAGCCCACAAGAGACCCAGTACTTC	CASSYGPSPQETQYF
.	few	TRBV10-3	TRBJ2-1	TGTGCCATCAGTGGTCTGGTGGGGCCCTTGGATGAGCAGTTCTTC	CAISGLVGPLDEQFF
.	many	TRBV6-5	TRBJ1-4	TGTGCCAGCAGTTACGACGGGAATGAAAAACTGTTTTTT	CASSYDGNEKLFF
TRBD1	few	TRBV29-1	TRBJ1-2	TGCAGCGCCGACGGGACAGGGTACTATGGCTACACCTTC	CSADGTGYYGYTF
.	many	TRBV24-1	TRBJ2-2	TGTGCCACCAGATCCAGGGGCACCGGGGAGCTGTTTTTT	CATRSRGTGELFF
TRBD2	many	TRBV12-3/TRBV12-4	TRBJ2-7	TGTGCCAGCAGCCATAGCGGGCAGACCTACGAGCAGTACTTC	CASSHSGQTYEQYF
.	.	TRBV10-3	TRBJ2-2	TGTGCCATCAGCCCGGGACAGAACACCGGGGAGCTGTTTTTT	CAISPGQNTGELFF
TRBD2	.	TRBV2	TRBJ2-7	TGTGCCAGCAGCTCCCCTGGGACTAGCGGGAGCTACGAGCAGTACTTC	CASSSPGTSGSYEQYF
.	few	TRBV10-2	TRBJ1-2	TGCGCCAGCAGTGAGGGCAGGGTTAACTATGGCTACACCTTC	CASSEGRVNYGYTF
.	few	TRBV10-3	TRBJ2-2	TGTGCCATCAGTGAGTCGACGAACACCGGGGAGCTGTTTTTT	CAISESTNTGELFF
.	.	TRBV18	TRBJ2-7	TGTGCCAGCTCACCATCGAAGGGGGGATCCTACGAGCAGTACTTC	CASSPSKGGSYEQYF
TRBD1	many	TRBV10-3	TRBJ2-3	TGTGCCATCAGTGAGTCGTACAGGGGAGTCTCAGCAGATACGCAGTATTTT	CAISESYRGVSADTQYF
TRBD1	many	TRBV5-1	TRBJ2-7	TGCGCCAGCAGAGCACAGGGGGAGTCCGAGCAGTACTTC	CASRAQGESEQYF
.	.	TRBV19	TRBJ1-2	TGTGCCAGTAGTATAGTGGTGGGGCAGGATCGTGATGGCTACACCTTC	CASSIVVGQDRDGYTF
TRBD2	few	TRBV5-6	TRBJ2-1	TGTGCCAGCAGCCCGGGGACTAGAAAGAATGAGCAGTTCTTC	CASSPGTRKNEQFF
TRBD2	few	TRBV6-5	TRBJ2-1	TGTGCCAGCGCCCGGGAGGCCTACAATGAGCAGTTCTTC	CASAREAYNEQFF
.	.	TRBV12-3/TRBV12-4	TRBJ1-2	TGTGCCAGCAGTTTAGCGCTCGGGGACGTACATGGCTACACCTTC	CASSLALGDVHGYTF
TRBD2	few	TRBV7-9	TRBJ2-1	TGTGCCAGCTCGGGGACTAGCCGTGTAGGCTACAATGAGCAGTTCTTC	CASSGTSRVGYNEQFF
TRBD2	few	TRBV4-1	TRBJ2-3	TGCGCCAGCAGCCAAGGGACTAGCGGGAGTTATACGCAGTATTTT	CASSQGTSGSYTQYF
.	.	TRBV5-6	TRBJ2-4	TGTGCCAGCATTGGGGCGACGGGGGGCGGCAAAAACATTCAGTACTTC	CASIGATGGGKNIQYF
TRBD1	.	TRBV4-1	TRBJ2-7	TGCGCCAGCAGCCGATTTCATCCGGGACAGACCTACGAGCAGTACTTC	CASSRFHPGQTYEQYF
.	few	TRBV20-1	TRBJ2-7	TGCAGTGCTATGGGCAGGCCGAGCTACGAGCAGTACTTC	CSAMGRPSYEQYF